The 11 T cell receptor beta chains reported below all come from one sample, sequenced in a study of blood T cell repertoires in COVID-19. TCRdb keeps only in-frame clones here, not all; method: immunoSEQ multiplex PCR. This sample yields 250,000 to 350,000 clones, of which approximately 84% are seen a single time; roughly 1.5% belongs to the top ten. The sequencing sample was made of peripheral blood. The receptors originated from a human donor with COVID-19, enrolled during active disease. The donor label of this sample is uncertain.

This clone was found a few times. The rearrangement links TRBV5-1 to TRBJ2-1, with 10 bases identical to TRBD2. In germline, CDR1 is SGHRS, CDR2 YFSETQ. The CDR3 spans 16 residues. V shed 5 bases, J shed 0 bases, and the junction held 5 bases outside the gene matches. CDR3: CASRDLAGGSYNEQFF. In DNA form, the CDR3 reads TGCGCCAGCAGGGATTTAGCGGGAGGCTCCTACAATGAGCAGTTCTTC.

The J gene is TRBJ2-2, the V gene TRBV11-1, with D perhaps TRBD2 (5 bases). The CDR3 runs to 16 residues. The V end was cut by 5 bases, the J end by 2 bases, with 15 bases between. Germline CDR1 is SGHAT and CDR2 is FQDESV (reference sequence). CDR3 residues: CASSRTRTLNTGELFF. DNA for the CDR3: TGTGCCAGCAGCCGAACCCGGACTCTTAACACCGGGGAGCTGTTTTTT.

The chain joins TRBV7-3 to TRBJ1-4; 9 bases align to TRBD1. The germline V gene has CDR1 SGHTA and CDR2 FQGTGA. With V trimmed by 2 bases and J by 7 bases, 5 bases remained unmatched. This CDR3 has 15 residues. The CDR3 DNA sequence: TGTGCCAGCAGCTTATATGGGACAGGGAGTGAAAAACTGTTTTTT. Its translation: CASSLYGTGSEKLFF.

About this clone itself: In the same sample, other DNA sequences code for this CDR3. This chain joins TRBV7-9 and TRBJ2-7; D is perhaps TRBD1 (6 bases). CDR3 length equals 15 residues. Germline V gene lookup returns CDR1 SEHNR and CDR2 FQNEAQ (reference sequence). V was trimmed by 4 bases and J by 0 bases, leaving 13 bases between them. This CDR3 reads CASSSQGLSSYEQYF. Here the CDR3 DNA reads TGTGCCAGCAGCTCACAGGGTCTAAGCTCCTACGAGCAGTACTTC.

This chain links TRBV5-1 with TRBJ2-3, with a tentative D call TRBD2 (6 bases). The CDR3 extends over 16 amino acids. Germline V gene data show CDR1 as SGHRS and CDR2 as YFSETQ. The V end was cut by 4 bases, the J end by 0 bases, with 15 bases between. In nucleotides, the CDR3 is TGCGCCAGCAGCCTGGGACTCCTACCTAGCACAGATACGCAGTATTTT. Translation: CASSLGLLPSTDTQYF.

This clone was recorded once. V is TRBV20-1 and J is TRBJ1-6, with unresolved D. In germline, CDR1 is DFQATT, CDR2 SNEGSKA (reference sequence). The CDR3 length is 14 residues. CDR3 nucleotides: TGCAGACCTAGTGACGGGGAAGGCGGGTCACCCCTCCACTTT. As protein: CRPSDGEGGSPLHF.

The gene calls are TRBV19 and TRBJ2-7; D may be TRBD1 (5 bases). This CDR3 spans 14 amino acids. V gave up 7 bases and J gave up 0 bases, with 13 bases separating them. Germline V gives CDR1 LNHDA, CDR2 SQIVND (reference sequence). CDR3 amino acids: CASKGQGDSYEQYF. CDR3 DNA sequence: TGTGCCAGTAAAGGGCAGGGCGACTCCTACGAGCAGTACTTC.

The chain combines TRBV18 with TRBJ2-1, with a tentative D call TRBD1 (6 bases). Germline-derived CDR1 and CDR2 are KGHSH and LQKENI. This CDR3 is 15 amino acids long. The ends were cut back, 4 bases at V and 6 bases at J, with 16 bases in the middle. The chain's CDR3 is CASSLTGRDLNEQFF. DNA of the CDR3: TGTGCCAGCTCACTGACAGGCCGAGACCTCAATGAGCAGTTCTTC.

The gene calls are TRBV10-3 and TRBJ1-1, with D unresolved. Trimming left V 6 bases short and J 1 base short, with 9 bases between. CDR1 is ENHRY, CDR2 SYGVKD, per germline. The CDR3 is 13 amino acids. In DNA form, the CDR3 reads TGTGCCATCAGCAGGAATCAGAACACTGAAGCTTTCTTT. Protein: CAISRNQNTEAFF.

The chain couples TRBV28 to TRBJ1-5, with 7 bases fitting TRBD1. The CDR3 has 15 residues. V trimming: 6 bases; J trimming: 7 bases; junction bases outside the gene matches: 12. Germline CDR1 is MDHEN and CDR2 is SYDVKM. CDR3 nucleotides: TGTGCCAGCAGAACCCGACAGGGACTTGGCCAGCCCCAGCATTTT. Translated, it gives CASRTRQGLGQPQHF. The variable domain in full, completed from reference TRBV28 and TRBJ1-5, reads DVKVTQSSRYLVKRTGEKVFLECVQDMDHENMFWYRQDPGLGLRLIYFSYDVKMKEKGDIPEGYSVSREKKERFSLILESASTNQTSMYLCASRTRQGLGQPQHFGDGTRLSIL.

This sequence joins TRBV6-2 or TRBV6-3 and TRBJ1-5; 8 bases match TRBD1. V gave up 4 bases and J gave up 5 bases; unmatched junction bases: 7. Germline loops: CDR1 MNHEY, CDR2 SVGEGT. CDR3 length equals 15 residues. DNA for the CDR3: TGTGCCAGCAGTTCGCAGGGGGCTCGGGATCAGCCCCAGCATTTT. Amino acids: CASSSQGARDQPQHF.